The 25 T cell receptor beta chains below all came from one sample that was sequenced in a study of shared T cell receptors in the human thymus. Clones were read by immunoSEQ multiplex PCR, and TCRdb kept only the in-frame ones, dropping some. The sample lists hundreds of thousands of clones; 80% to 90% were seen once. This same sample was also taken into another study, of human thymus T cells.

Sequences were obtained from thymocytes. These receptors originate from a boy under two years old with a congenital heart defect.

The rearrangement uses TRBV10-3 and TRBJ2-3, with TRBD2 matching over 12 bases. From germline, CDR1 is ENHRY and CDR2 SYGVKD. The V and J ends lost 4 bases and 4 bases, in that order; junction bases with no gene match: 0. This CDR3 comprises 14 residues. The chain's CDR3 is CAISASGRADTQYF. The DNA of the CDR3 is TGTGCCATCAGTGCTAGCGGGAGGGCAGATACGCAGTATTTT.

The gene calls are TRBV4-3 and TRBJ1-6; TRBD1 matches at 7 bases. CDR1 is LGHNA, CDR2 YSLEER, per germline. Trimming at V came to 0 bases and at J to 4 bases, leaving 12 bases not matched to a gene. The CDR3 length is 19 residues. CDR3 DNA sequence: TGCGCCAGCAGCCAAGATTGGTCAACAGGGGAGTTTTATAATTCACCCCTCCACTTT. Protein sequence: CASSQDWSTGEFYNSPLHF.

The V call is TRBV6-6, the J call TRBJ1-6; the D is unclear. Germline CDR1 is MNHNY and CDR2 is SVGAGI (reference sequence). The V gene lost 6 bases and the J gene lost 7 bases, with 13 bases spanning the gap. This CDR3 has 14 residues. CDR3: CASSTLAGNSPLHF. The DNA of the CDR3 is TGTGCCAGCAGCACGCTTGCAGGAAATTCACCCCTCCACTTT.

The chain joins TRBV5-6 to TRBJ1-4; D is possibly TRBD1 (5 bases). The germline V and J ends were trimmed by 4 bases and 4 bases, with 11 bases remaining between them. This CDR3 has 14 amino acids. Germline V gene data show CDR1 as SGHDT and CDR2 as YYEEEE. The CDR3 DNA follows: TGTGCCAGCAGCGGGGGGGGTCTTAATGAAAAACTGTTTTTT. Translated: CASSGGGLNEKLFF. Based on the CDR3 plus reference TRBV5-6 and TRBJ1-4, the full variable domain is DAGVTQSPTHLIKTRGQQVTLRCSPKSGHDTVSWYQQALGQGPQFIFQYYEEEERQRGNFPDRFSGHQFPNYSSELNVNALLLGDSALYLCASSGGGLNEKLFFGSGTQLSVL.

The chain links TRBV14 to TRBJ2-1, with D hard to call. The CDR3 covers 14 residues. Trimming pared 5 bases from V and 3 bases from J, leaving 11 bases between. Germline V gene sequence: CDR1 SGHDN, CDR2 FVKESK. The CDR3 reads CASSYETFYNEQFF. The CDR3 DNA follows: TGTGCCAGCAGCTACGAGACTTTCTACAATGAGCAGTTCTTC.

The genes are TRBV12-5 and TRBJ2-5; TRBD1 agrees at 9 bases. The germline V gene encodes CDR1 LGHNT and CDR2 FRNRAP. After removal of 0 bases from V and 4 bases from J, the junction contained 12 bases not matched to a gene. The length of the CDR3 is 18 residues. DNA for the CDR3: TGTGCTAGTGGTTTGGTACCCCCGGGACAGGGAGAGATAGAGACCCAGTACTTC. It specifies CASGLVPPGQGEIETQYF.

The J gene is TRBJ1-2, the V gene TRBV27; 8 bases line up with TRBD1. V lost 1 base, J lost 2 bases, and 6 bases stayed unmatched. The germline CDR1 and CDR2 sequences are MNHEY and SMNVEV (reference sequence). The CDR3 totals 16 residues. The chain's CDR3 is CASSLFGQGANYGYTF. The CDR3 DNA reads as TGTGCCAGCAGTTTATTTGGGCAGGGGGCCAACTATGGCTACACCTTC.

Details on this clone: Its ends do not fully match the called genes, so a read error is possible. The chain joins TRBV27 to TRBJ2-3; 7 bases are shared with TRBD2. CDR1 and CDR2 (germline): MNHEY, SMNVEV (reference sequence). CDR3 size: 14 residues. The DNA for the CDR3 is TGTGCCAGCAAACCGGGACTAACCACAGATACGCGGTATTTT. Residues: CASKPGLTTDTRYF.

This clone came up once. The CDR3 reads CASSESSTGSYNEQFF. DNA of the CDR3: TGTGCCAGCAGTGAATCGAGCACAGGGTCATACAATGAGCAGTTCTTC. J is TRBJ2-1 and V is TRBV25-1; D is perhaps TRBD1 (6 bases). V lost 1 base to trimming and J lost 4 bases, with 14 bases between them. CDR1 is MGHDK and CDR2 is SYGVNS in the germline V gene. The CDR3 length is 16 residues.

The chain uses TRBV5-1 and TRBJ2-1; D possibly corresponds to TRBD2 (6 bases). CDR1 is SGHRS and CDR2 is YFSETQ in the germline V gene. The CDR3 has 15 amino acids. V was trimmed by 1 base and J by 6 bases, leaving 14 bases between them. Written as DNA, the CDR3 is TGCGCCAGCAGCTTGTCTTCCAGCGGGCTCAATGAGCAGTTCTTC. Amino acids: CASSLSSSGLNEQFF.

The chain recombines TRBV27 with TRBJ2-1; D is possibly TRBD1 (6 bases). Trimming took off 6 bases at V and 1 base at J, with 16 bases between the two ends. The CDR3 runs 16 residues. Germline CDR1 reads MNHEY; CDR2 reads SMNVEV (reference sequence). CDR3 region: CASRRYRASSYNEQFF. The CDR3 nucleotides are TGTGCCAGCAGGCGATACAGGGCCTCATCCTACAATGAGCAGTTCTTC.

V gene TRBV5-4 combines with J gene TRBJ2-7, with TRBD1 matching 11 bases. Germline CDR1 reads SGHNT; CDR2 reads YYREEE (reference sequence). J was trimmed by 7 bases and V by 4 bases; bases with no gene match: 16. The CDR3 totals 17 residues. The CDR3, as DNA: TGTGCCAGCAGCCCCGGGACAGGGGGACCCCACGGGGATGAGCAGTACTTC. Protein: CASSPGTGGPHGDEQYF.

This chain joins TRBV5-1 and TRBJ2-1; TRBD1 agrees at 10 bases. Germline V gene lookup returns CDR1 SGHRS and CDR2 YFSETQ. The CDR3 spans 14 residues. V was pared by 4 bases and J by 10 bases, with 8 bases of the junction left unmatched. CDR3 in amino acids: CASSNRQGADEQFF. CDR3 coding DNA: TGCGCCAGCAGCAACCGACAGGGGGCAGACGAGCAGTTCTTC.

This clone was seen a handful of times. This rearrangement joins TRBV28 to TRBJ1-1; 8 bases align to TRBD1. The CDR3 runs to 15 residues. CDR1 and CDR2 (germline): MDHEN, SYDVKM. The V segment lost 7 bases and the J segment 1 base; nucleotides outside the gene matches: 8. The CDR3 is CASTLPGTGNTEAFF. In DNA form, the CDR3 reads TGTGCCAGCACTCTACCGGGGACAGGGAACACTGAAGCTTTCTTT. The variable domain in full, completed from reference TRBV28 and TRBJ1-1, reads DVKVTQSSRYLVKRTGEKVFLECVQDMDHENMFWYRQDPGLGLRLIYFSYDVKMKEKGDIPEGYSVSREKKERFSLILESASTNQTSMYLCASTLPGTGNTEAFFGQGTRLTVV.

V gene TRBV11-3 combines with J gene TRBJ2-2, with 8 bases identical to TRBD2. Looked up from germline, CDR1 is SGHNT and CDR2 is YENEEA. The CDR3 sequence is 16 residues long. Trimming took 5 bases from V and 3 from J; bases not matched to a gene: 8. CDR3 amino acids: CASSLRTSPYTGELFF. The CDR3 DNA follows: TGTGCCAGCAGCCTGAGGACTAGCCCCTACACCGGGGAGCTGTTTTTT.

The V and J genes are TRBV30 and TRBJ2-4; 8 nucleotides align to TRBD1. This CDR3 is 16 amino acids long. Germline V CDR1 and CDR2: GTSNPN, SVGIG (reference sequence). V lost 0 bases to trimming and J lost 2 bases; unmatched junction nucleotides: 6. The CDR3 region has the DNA TGTGCCTGGAGTGTACGCACAGGGGGGACCAAAAACATTCAGTACTTC. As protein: CAWSVRTGGTKNIQYF.

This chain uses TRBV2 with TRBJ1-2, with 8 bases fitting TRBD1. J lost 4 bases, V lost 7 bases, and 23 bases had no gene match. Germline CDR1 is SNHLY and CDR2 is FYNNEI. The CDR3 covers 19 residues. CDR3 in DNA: TGTGCCAGCATCCAACAAAAAGAAGCCCCAGGGGGCTACTTCTATGGCTACACCTTC. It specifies CASIQQKEAPGGYFYGYTF.

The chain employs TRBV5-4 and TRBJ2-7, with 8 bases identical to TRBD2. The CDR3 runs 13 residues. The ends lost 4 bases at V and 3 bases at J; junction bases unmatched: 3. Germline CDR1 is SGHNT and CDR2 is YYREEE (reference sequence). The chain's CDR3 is CASSISGGYEQYF. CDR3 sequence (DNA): TGTGCCAGCAGCATAAGCGGGGGCTACGAGCAGTACTTC.

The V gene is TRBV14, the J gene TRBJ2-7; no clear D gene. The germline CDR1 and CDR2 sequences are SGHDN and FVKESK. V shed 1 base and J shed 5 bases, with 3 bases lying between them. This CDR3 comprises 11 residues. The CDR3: CASSQADEQYF. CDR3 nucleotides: TGTGCCAGCAGCCAAGCGGACGAGCAGTACTTC.

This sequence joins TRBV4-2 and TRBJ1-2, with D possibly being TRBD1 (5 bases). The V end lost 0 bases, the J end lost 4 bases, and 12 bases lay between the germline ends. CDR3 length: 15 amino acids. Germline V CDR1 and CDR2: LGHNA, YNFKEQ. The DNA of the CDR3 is TGTGCCAGCAGCCAAGATACCGGGGGTGGCTATGGCTACACCTTC. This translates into CASSQDTGGGYGYTF.

CDR3 sequence reads: CASGLGQRTYEQYF. CDR3 bases: TGTGCTAGTGGTTTGGGACAGAGGACCTACGAGCAGTACTTC. This chain joins TRBV12-5 and TRBJ2-7, with D possibly being TRBD1 (5 bases). V lost 1 base, J lost 2 bases, and 9 bases lay in between. Germline V gene data show CDR1 as LGHNT and CDR2 as FRNRAP. The CDR3 runs to 14 residues.

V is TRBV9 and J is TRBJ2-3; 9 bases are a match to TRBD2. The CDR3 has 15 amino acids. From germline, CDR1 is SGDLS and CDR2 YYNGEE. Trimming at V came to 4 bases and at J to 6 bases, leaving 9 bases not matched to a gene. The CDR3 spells CASSRFGLALDTQYF. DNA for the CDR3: TGTGCCAGCAGCAGATTCGGACTAGCGTTGGATACGCAGTATTTT.

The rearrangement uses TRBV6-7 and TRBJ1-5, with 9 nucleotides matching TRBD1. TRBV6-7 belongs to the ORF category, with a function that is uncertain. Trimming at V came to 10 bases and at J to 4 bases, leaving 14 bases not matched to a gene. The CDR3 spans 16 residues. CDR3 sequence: CATTAPGTGKNQPQHF. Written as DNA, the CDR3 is TGTGCCACCACCGCTCCCGGGACAGGGAAAAATCAGCCCCAGCATTTT.

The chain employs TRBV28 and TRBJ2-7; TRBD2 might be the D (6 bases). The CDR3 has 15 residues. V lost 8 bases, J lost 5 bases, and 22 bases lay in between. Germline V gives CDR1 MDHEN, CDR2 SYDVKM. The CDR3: CASPPGAGESHEQYF. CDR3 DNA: TGTGCCAGCCCACCCGGAGCGGGTGAATCACACGAGCAGTACTTC.

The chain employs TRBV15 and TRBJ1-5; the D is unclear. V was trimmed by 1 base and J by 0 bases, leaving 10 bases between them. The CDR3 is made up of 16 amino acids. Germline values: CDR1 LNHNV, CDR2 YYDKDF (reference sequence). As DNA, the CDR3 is TGTGCCACCAGCAGAGGCACATTCAGTAGCAATCAGCCCCAGCATTTT. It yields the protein CATSRGTFSSNQPQHF.